One sample yielded the 22 T cell receptor beta chains listed below, sequenced in a study of blood T cell repertoires in COVID-19. Some clones are missing from TCRdb's copy, which holds only in-frame ones; the method was immunoSEQ multiplex PCR. Here the sample spans some 160,000 clones, around 81% being singletons. Material: PBMCs or T cells enriched from blood (not recorded which). The receptors were gathered from a woman between 35 and 50 years old who had recovered from COVID-19.

This chain uses TRBV29-1 with TRBJ2-1; a weak D match, TRBD1 (7 bases). Trimming cost V 6 bases and J 15 bases, with 27 bases left between them. CDR3 size: 14 residues. Per the germline V gene, CDR1 is SQVTM and CDR2 is ANQGSEA. The CDR3 reads CSVDRTVNAGGRFF. CDR3 nucleotides: TGCAGCGTAGATCGGACCGTCAACGCAGGGGGGCGGTTCTTC.

V usage is TRBV10-3 and J usage is TRBJ2-5, with D possibly TRBD2 on 5 matching bases. CDR1 and CDR2 from the germline V gene are ENHRY and SYGVKD. Trimming left V 4 bases short and J 5 bases short, with 17 bases between. CDR3 length: 15 residues. The CDR3 bases are TGTGCCATCAGTGCGGGATACGGCGGGTTGGAGACCCAGTACTTC. Translation: CAISAGYGGLETQYF.

The V and J genes are TRBV6-5 and TRBJ2-7; TRBD1 agrees at 8 bases. This CDR3 region has 15 residues. Germline V gene sequence: CDR1 MNHEY, CDR2 SVGAGI. V was pared by 6 bases and J by 3 bases, with 10 bases of the junction left unmatched. CDR3 DNA sequence: TGTGCCAGCAGCCGACTCCGGGACAGGTTCTACGAGCAGTACTTC. Protein product: CASSRLRDRFYEQYF.

J is TRBJ1-3 and V is TRBV4-1, with TRBD1 as a possible D gene (5 bases). Trimming shortened V by 2 bases and J by 3 bases, and 17 bases separated the two germline ends. The germline V gene encodes CDR1 MGHRA and CDR2 YSYEKL. The CDR3 length is 17 residues. The CDR3 nucleotides read TGCGCCAGCAGCCAACCTGGGGCTAGGAGAGGTGGAAACACCATATATTTT. Amino acids: CASSQPGARRGGNTIYF.

The genes are TRBV7-9 and TRBJ2-3, with 8 bases matching TRBD2. CDR1 is SEHNR, CDR2 FQNEAQ, per germline (reference sequence). The CDR3 sequence is 16 residues long. Germline trimming cut 3 bases from V and 4 bases from J; bases unmatched to any gene: 9. DNA for the CDR3: TGTGCCAGCAGCTTCGGACTAAGCGGGAGCTCAGATACGCAGTATTTT. Protein product: CASSFGLSGSSDTQYF. Full variable domain (rest looked up from reference TRBV7-9 and TRBJ2-3): DTGVSQNPRHKITKRGQNVTFRCDPISEHNRLYWYRQTLGQGPEFLTYFQNEAQLEKSRLLSDRFSAERPKGSFSTLEIQRTEQGDSAMYLCASSFGLSGSSDTQYFGPGTRLTVL.

This clone appeared a single time. The CDR3 DNA reads as TGTGCCAGCAGCTTAGCACAGGGTAGCACAGATACGCAGTATTTT. It codes for CASSLAQGSTDTQYF. This chain links TRBV5-4 with TRBJ2-3, with D possibly being TRBD1 (6 bases). Trimming took off 2 bases at V and 0 bases at J, with 10 bases between the two ends. The CDR3 is 15 amino acids. Germline CDR1 and CDR2: SGHNT and YYREEE (reference sequence).

V gene TRBV5-1 combines with J gene TRBJ2-3, with 8 bases matching TRBD2. Germline values: CDR1 SGHRS, CDR2 YFSETQ. V lost 4 bases and J lost 2; bases outside the gene matches: 12. The CDR3 has 17 amino acids. CDR3 DNA: TGCGCCAGCAGCAGCTTAACTAGCGGCCCCGACACAGATACGCAGTATTTT. This gives the protein CASSSLTSGPDTDTQYF.

The genes are TRBV5-5 and TRBJ2-7, with D uncertain. Looked up from germline, CDR1 is SGHKS and CDR2 is YYEKEE (reference sequence). Trimming removed 0 bases from V and 4 bases from J, with 5 bases in between. The CDR3 totals 12 residues. The CDR3 reads CASSLVGYEQYF. The DNA for the CDR3 is TGTGCCAGCAGCTTGGTCGGGTACGAGCAGTACTTC.

The chain links TRBV27 to TRBJ1-2, with a tentative D call TRBD1 (5 bases). This CDR3 has 15 residues. Germline V gene lookup returns CDR1 MNHEY and CDR2 SMNVEV (reference sequence). V was trimmed by 5 bases and J by 4 bases, leaving 17 bases between them. The CDR3 protein is CASSPTGGIGYGYTF. In DNA, the CDR3 is TGTGCCAGCAGTCCCACGGGGGGGATTGGCTATGGCTACACCTTC.

This chain joins TRBV14 and TRBJ1-1; TRBD1 might be the D (5 bases). The V end lost 4 bases, the J end lost 1 base, and 7 bases lay between the germline ends. Per the germline V gene, CDR1 is SGHDN and CDR2 is FVKESK. The CDR3 covers 13 residues. CDR3 loop: CASSPTGNTEAFF. The CDR3 DNA reads TGTGCCAGCAGCCCAACAGGGAACACTGAAGCTTTCTTT.

The chain combines TRBV5-1 with TRBJ2-5; 7 bases are a match to TRBD1. V shed 2 bases, J shed 5 bases, and the junction held 9 bases outside the gene matches. This CDR3 region has 15 residues. Germline-derived CDR1 and CDR2 are SGHRS and YFSETQ. DNA of the CDR3: TGCGCCAGCAGCTTAGGGACAGTTCAGTCGGAGACCCAGTACTTC. It codes for CASSLGTVQSETQYF.

The rearrangement links TRBV13 to TRBJ2-5, with 11 bases that match TRBD2. Germline V lookup: CDR1 PRHDT, CDR2 FYEKMQ (reference sequence). The CDR3 spans 15 residues. Trimming at V came to 5 bases and at J to 3 bases, leaving 5 bases not matched to a gene. The chain's CDR3 is CASSPGLAGEETQYF. The CDR3 DNA reads as TGTGCCAGCAGCCCCGGACTAGCGGGCGAAGAGACCCAGTACTTC.

A single count supports this clone. The V and J genes are TRBV4-1 and TRBJ2-2; 7 bases map to TRBD2. There are 16 residues in the CDR3. V was clipped by 1 base and J by 3 bases; unmatched bases: 5. Germline assignment: CDR1 MGHRA and CDR2 YSYEKL. The CDR3 spells CASSQGERGYTGELFF. The DNA of the CDR3 is TGCGCCAGCAGCCAAGGAGAGCGGGGCTACACCGGGGAGCTGTTTTTT.

The rearrangement links TRBV5-1 to TRBJ2-5; tentatively, D is TRBD1 (5 bases). The V end was cut by 2 bases, the J end by 1 base, with 6 bases between. Germline V lookup: CDR1 SGHRS, CDR2 YFSETQ. There are 13 residues in the CDR3. In DNA form, the CDR3 reads TGCGCCAGCAGCTTCCAGGGCCAAGAGACCCAGTACTTC. Translated: CASSFQGQETQYF. The whole variable domain, remainder taken from reference TRBV5-1 and TRBJ2-5, is KAGVTQTPRYLIKTRGQQVTLSCSPISGHRSVSWYQQTPGQGLQFLFEYFSETQRNKGNFPGRFSGRQFSNSRSEMNVSTLELGDSALYLCASSFQGQETQYFGPGTRLLVL.

The V gene is TRBV5-1, the J gene TRBJ1-6, with 7 bases fitting TRBD1. CDR3 length: 14 amino acids. Germline CDR1 and CDR2: SGHRS and YFSETQ. Germline trimming cut 10 bases from V and 7 bases from J; bases unmatched to any gene: 11. This chain's CDR3 is CASARTGGNSPLHF. The CDR3 nucleotides are TGCGCCTCGGCTCGGACAGGCGGAAATTCACCCCTCCACTTT.

The chain employs TRBV30 and TRBJ1-2; TRBD1 aligns across 9 bases. The CDR3 sequence is 14 residues long. Germline CDR1 is GTSNPN and CDR2 is SVGIG (reference sequence). V gave up 3 bases and J gave up 5 bases; unmatched junction bases: 7. The CDR3 sequence is CAWSAGTGTYGYTF. The CDR3 DNA is TGTGCCTGGAGCGCCGGGACAGGGACTTATGGCTACACCTTC.

The rearrangement uses TRBV4-1 and TRBJ2-5, with 16 bases identical to TRBD2. With 5 bases clipped from V and 5 bases from J, the junction kept 8 bases outside the gene matches. This CDR3 is built from 17 residues. Germline CDR1 MGHRA, CDR2 YSYEKL. CDR3 sequence reads: CASSMGLAGGLTETQYF. The CDR3, as DNA: TGCGCCAGCAGCATGGGACTAGCGGGAGGGCTCACGGAGACCCAGTACTTC.

The chain links TRBV12-3 or TRBV12-4 to TRBJ2-2; D is uncertain. V lost 3 bases to trimming and J lost 6 bases, with 8 bases between them. The CDR3 runs to 13 residues. As DNA, the CDR3 is TGTGCCAGCAGTTTTAGAAATCCCGGGGAGCTGTTTTTT. Residues: CASSFRNPGELFF.

This sequence joins TRBV2 and TRBJ1-3, with 7 bases matching TRBD1. V lost 9 bases to trimming and J lost 8 bases; unmatched junction nucleotides: 13. Germline values: CDR1 SNHLY, CDR2 FYNNEI. This CDR3 has 14 residues. The DNA of the CDR3 is TGTGCCAGTTGGACAGGACCAAACCAGGACACCATATATTTT. Residues: CASWTGPNQDTIYF.

The V and J genes are TRBV6-5 and TRBJ2-3; 8 positions agree with TRBD2. The CDR3 spans 14 residues. Trimming cost V 8 bases and J 1 base; bases outside gene matches: 5. Germline V CDR1 and CDR2: MNHEY, SVGAGI. CDR3 DNA: TGTGCCAGCCATCGGGGGGGTCGCACAGATACGCAGTATTTT. Protein: CASHRGGRTDTQYF.

This chain links TRBV29-1 with TRBJ2-1; 12 positions agree with TRBD2. Losses at the gene ends were 7 bases for V and 6 bases for J; bases not matched to a gene: 7. The CDR3 contains 14 residues. Germline V lookup: CDR1 SQVTM, CDR2 ANQGSEA. The CDR3 coding sequence is TGCAGCGCCGCTATGACTAGCGGGGGCAATGAGCAGTTCTTC. The encoded protein is CSAAMTSGGNEQFF.

The chain recombines TRBV6-1 with TRBJ1-6; TRBD1 matches 7 bases. The CDR3 covers 16 residues. V trimming: 1 base; J trimming: 3 bases; junction bases outside the gene matches: 3. Germline V gene sequence: CDR1 MNHNS, CDR2 SASEGT. The CDR3 DNA sequence: TGTGCCAGCAGTGAAGTTGGACAGGTCTATAATTCACCCCTCCACTTT. It yields the protein CASSEVGQVYNSPLHF.